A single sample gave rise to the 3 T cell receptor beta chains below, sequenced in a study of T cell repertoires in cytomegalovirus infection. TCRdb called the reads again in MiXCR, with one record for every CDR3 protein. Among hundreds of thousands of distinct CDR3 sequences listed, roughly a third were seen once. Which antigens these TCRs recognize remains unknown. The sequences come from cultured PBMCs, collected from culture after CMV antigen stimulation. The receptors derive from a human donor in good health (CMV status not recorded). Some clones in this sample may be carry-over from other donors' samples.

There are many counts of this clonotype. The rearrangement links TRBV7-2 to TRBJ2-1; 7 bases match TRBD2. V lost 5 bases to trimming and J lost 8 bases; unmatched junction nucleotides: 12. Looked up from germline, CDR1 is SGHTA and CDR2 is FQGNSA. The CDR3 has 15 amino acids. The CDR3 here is CASSAQGGSVYEQFF. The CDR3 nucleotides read TGTGCCAGCAGCGCCCAGGGCGGGAGTGTCTATGAGCAGTTCTTC.

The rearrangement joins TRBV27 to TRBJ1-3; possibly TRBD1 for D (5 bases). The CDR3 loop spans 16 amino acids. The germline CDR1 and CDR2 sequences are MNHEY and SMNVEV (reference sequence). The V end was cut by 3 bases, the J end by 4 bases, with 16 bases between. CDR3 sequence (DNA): TGTGCCAGCAGTTTGGAGACAGAACAGGTGGGAAACACCATATATTTT. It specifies CASSLETEQVGNTIYF.

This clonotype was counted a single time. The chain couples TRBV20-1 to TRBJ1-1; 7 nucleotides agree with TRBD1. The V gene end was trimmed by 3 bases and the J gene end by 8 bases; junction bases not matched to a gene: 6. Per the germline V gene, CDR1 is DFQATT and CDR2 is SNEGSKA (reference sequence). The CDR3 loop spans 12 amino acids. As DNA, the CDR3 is TGCAGTGCTAGCCTACAGGGGCTCGAAGCTTTCTTT. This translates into CSASLQGLEAFF.